The rows below give T cell receptor beta chains drawn from one sample of a study of T cells in Graves' hyperthyroidism and ophthalmopathy. One entry per CDR3 protein results from TCRdb running MiXCR on the multiplex PCR reads. The top ten hold roughly 44% of the sample, which has about 210,000 distinct CDR3 sequences, about 17% seen once. Sequencing was performed on blood. These receptors were collected from a man aged 40-49 years with Graves' hyperthyroidism. Both conserved end residues are part of each CDR3. D genes are given only for firm matches. Not every row has a clone size; where given, it reads once, few, many or a size class.

CDR3 | DNA | D | V | size | J
CASSFLTEAFF | TGTGCCAGCAGCTTTTTGACTGAAGCTTTCTTT | NA | TRBV11-2 | NA | TRBJ1-1
CASSLGRVNTGELFF | TGTGCCAGCAGCTTGGGTAGGGTCAACACCGGGGAGCTGTTTTTT | NA | TRBV7-2 | many | TRBJ2-2
CASSPGPGQGEQYF | TGTGCCAGCAGCCCGGGACCGGGGCAGGGCGAGCAGTACTTC | NA | TRBV11-3 | many | TRBJ2-7
CASSGGDNNSPLHF | TGTGCCAGCAGCGGGGGGGACAATAATTCACCCCTCCACTTT | NA | TRBV9 | NA | TRBJ1-6
CASSFYEDTQYF | TGTGCCAGCAGCTTCTACGAAGATACGCAGTATTTT | NA | TRBV7-2 | many | TRBJ2-3
CASSLWYTGELFF | TGTGCCAGCAGCTTGTGGTACACCGGGGAGCTGTTTTTT | NA | TRBV5-6 | few | TRBJ2-2
CASSYRPANYGYTF | TGTGCCAGCAGTTACAGGCCAGCTAACTATGGCTACACCTTC | NA | TRBV6-2/TRBV6-3 | many | TRBJ1-2
CASSSYQRRETQYF | TGTGCCAGCAGCTCTTATCAGCGTCGAGAGACCCAGTACTTC | NA | TRBV7-9 | many | TRBJ2-5
CASSDVGETQYF | TGTGCCAGCAGTGATGTCGGGGAGACCCAGTACTTC | NA | TRBV2 | many | TRBJ2-5
CASSFQGMINYGYTF | TGTGCCAGCAGTTTTCAGGGGATGATTAACTATGGCTACACCTTC | NA | TRBV12-3/TRBV12-4 | NA | TRBJ1-2
CASSVHGQGARNSPLHF | TGTGCCAGCAGCGTCCACGGACAGGGGGCGCGGAATTCACCCCTCCACTTT | TRBD1 | TRBV9 | few | TRBJ1-6
CASSPPGLAAGTDTQYF | TGTGCCAGCAGCCCTCCGGGACTAGCGGCGGGGACAGATACGCAGTATTTT | TRBD2 | TRBV5-4 | NA | TRBJ2-3
CASSLAGGINNSPLHF | TGTGCCAGCAGCTTGGCAGGGGGTATCAATAATTCACCCCTCCACTTT | TRBD1 | TRBV5-4 | NA | TRBJ1-6
CSAISGGAANEQFF | TGCAGTGCCATTAGCGGGGGGGCCGCCAATGAGCAGTTCTTC | TRBD2 | TRBV20-1 | many | TRBJ2-1
CASSPGLAGQDTQYF | TGTGCCAGCAGCCCGGGACTAGCGGGACAAGATACGCAGTATTTT | TRBD2 | TRBV5-4 | once | TRBJ2-3
CASSRLAGGRGHEQFF | TGTGCCAGCAGCCGACTAGCGGGGGGGAGGGGGCATGAGCAGTTCTTC | TRBD2 | TRBV7-3 | few | TRBJ2-1
CSAMGQGGDEQYF | TGCAGTGCCATGGGACAGGGTGGCGACGAGCAGTACTTC | TRBD1 | TRBV20-1 | many | TRBJ2-7
CASSLGGTYEQYF | TGCGCCAGCAGCTTGGGCGGAACCTACGAGCAGTACTTC | NA | TRBV5-1 | many | TRBJ2-7
CASSLSSGSSYEQYF | TGCGCCAGCAGCTTATCTAGCGGGTCTTCCTACGAGCAGTACTTC | TRBD2 | TRBV5-1 | NA | TRBJ2-7
CATSRDLYTQETQYF | TGTGCCACCAGCAGAGATCTATACACCCAAGAGACCCAGTACTTC | NA | TRBV15 | few | TRBJ2-5
CASSRLRGSTDTQYF | TGTGCCAGCAGTCGACTTAGGGGGAGCACAGATACGCAGTATTTT | NA | TRBV4-2 | few | TRBJ2-3
CASSLDRQEETQYF | TGTGCCAGCAGCTTAGATCGGCAGGAAGAGACCCAGTACTTC | NA | TRBV11-2 | NA | TRBJ2-5
CASSPTSLDTEAFF | TGTGCCAGCTCACCGACCAGCCTGGACACTGAAGCTTTCTTT | NA | TRBV18 | many | TRBJ1-1
CASSLAQGFYNSPLHF | TGTGCCAGCAGCTTAGCTCAGGGATTCTATAATTCACCCCTCCACTTT | NA | TRBV7-9 | many | TRBJ1-6
CASSLSGDNYGYTF | TGCGCCAGCAGTTTGTCTGGGGATAACTATGGCTACACCTTC | NA | TRBV5-1 | many | TRBJ1-2
CASRRGGGSETQYF | TGTGCCAGCAGGCGGGGCGGGGGGAGTGAGACCCAGTACTTC | TRBD2 | TRBV2 | NA | TRBJ2-5
CASSRGTGSQETQYF | TGTGCCAGCAGCCGAGGGACAGGCAGTCAAGAGACCCAGTACTTC | TRBD1 | TRBV7-9 | many | TRBJ2-5
CASSTRQGRTFGNTIYF | TGTGCCAGCAGTACACGACAGGGGCGCACCTTTGGAAACACCATATATTTT | TRBD1 | TRBV28 | many | TRBJ1-3
CASSDGQSYGYTF | TGTGCCAGCAGTGACGGACAGAGCTATGGCTACACCTTC | NA | TRBV6-1 | many | TRBJ1-2
CASSYSRGLGTEAFF | TGTGCCAGCAGTTACTCCCGAGGGTTGGGGACTGAAGCTTTCTTT | NA | TRBV6-5 | few | TRBJ1-1
CSARDQRTGGSYF | TGCAGTGCTAGAGATCAAAGGACAGGGGGCTCATACTTC | TRBD1 | TRBV20-1 | many | TRBJ2-5
CASSLWMSDQETQYF | TGTGCCAGCAGCTTATGGATGTCCGACCAAGAGACCCAGTACTTC | NA | TRBV7-9 | many | TRBJ2-5
CASSLGLAGEETQYF | TGTGCCAGCAGCTTAGGGCTAGCGGGGGAAGAGACCCAGTACTTC | TRBD2 | TRBV13 | many | TRBJ2-5
CASSSRQGAIPKSPENIQYF | TGTGCCAGCAGCTCACGACAGGGGGCGATCCCCAAATCCCCCGAAAACATTCAGTACTTC | TRBD1 | TRBV7-9 | NA | TRBJ2-4
CASSMGPFPTDTQYF | TGTGCCAGTAGTATGGGCCCTTTTCCCACAGATACGCAGTATTTT | NA | TRBV19 | NA | TRBJ2-3
CASSSRPGIGANVLTF | TGTGCCAGCAGCTCTCGTCCGGGGATAGGGGCCAACGTCCTGACTTTC | NA | TRBV7-2 | NA | TRBJ2-6
CASSLDGLYGYTF | TGTGCCAGCAGTTTAGACGGTCTATATGGCTACACCTTC | NA | TRBV12-3/TRBV12-4 | many | TRBJ1-2
CASSRQGANIQYF | TGCGCCAGCAGCCGGCAGGGGGCTAACATTCAGTACTTC | TRBD1 | TRBV4-3 | few | TRBJ2-4
CASSFPAGHYEQFF | TGTGCCAGCAGCTTCCCCGCGGGGCACTATGAGCAGTTCTTC | NA | TRBV7-2 | many | TRBJ2-1
CASSSFIPLRAQAGKNTGELFF | TGTGCCAGCAGCTCATTTATTCCGCTACGGGCTCAGGCGGGGAAGAACACCGGGGAGCTGTTTTTT | NA | TRBV11-2 | few | TRBJ2-2
CASTPGGGISTDTQYF | TGTGCCAGCACCCCCGGGGGGGGGATTAGCACAGATACGCAGTATTTT | TRBD2 | TRBV7-9 | many | TRBJ2-3
CASSSSTRTIDEQFF | TGTGCCAGCTCTTCCTCGACTAGGACCATAGATGAGCAGTTCTTC | NA | TRBV28 | many | TRBJ2-1
CASIRSGVGGGYTF | TGTGCCAGCATCCGATCGGGGGTTGGGGGTGGCTACACCTTC | NA | TRBV28 | many | TRBJ1-2
CASSMRQGTNEKLFF | TGTGCCAGTAGTATGAGACAAGGAACTAATGAAAAACTGTTTTTT | NA | TRBV19 | NA | TRBJ1-4
CASSLTWGQPQHF | TGTGCCAGCAGCTTAACGTGGGGGCAGCCCCAGCATTTT | NA | TRBV7-3 | many | TRBJ1-5
CASTRALALNEQFF | TGTGCCAGCACTCGGGCCCTAGCCCTGAATGAGCAGTTCTTC | NA | TRBV2 | NA | TRBJ2-1